The 28 T cell receptor beta chains in this list originate from one sample, sequenced in a study of T-cell reconstitution after alpha-beta-depleted transplantation in children. TCRbeta library preparation incorporated unique molecular identifiers. TCRdb itself ran the PCR reads through MiXCR, one entry per CDR3 protein. Here the sample spans around 130,000 distinct CDR3 sequences, roughly 9.7% being singletons. The sample in question was PBMCs, mostly from graft donor cells, obtained 180 days after TCRalphabeta/CD19-depleted stem cell transplant. The source of these receptors is a girl under three years old who had a stem cell transplant for combined immunodeficiency, so the T cells may come from the graft donor.

The V call is TRBV20-1, the J call TRBJ2-2; 7 bases agree with TRBD1. Looked up from germline, CDR1 is DFQATT and CDR2 is SNEGSKA (reference sequence). The junction had 10 bases not matched to a gene; V was cut back by 2 bases and J by 4 bases. CDR3 length equals 16 residues. In DNA form, the CDR3 reads TGCAGTGCTAGAACCTCATGGACAGGCCCCACCGGGGAGCTGTTTTTT. Protein product: CSARTSWTGPTGELFF.

This clonotype appeared once. One end of the junction is discordant with germline, which a read error may explain. This chain uses TRBV30 with TRBJ1-6; D is undetermined. The CDR3 contains 14 residues. Germline-derived CDR1 and CDR2 are GTSNPN and SVGIG (reference sequence). The DNA for the CDR3 is TGTGCCTGGAGTGTAGGTTCCCTTTTATCACCCCTCCACTTC. Translated, it gives CAWSVGSLLSPLHF.

In its sample, this clonotype was seen a few times. This rearrangement joins TRBV10-3 to TRBJ2-3, with 7 bases identical to TRBD2. With V trimmed by 10 bases and J by 5 bases, 12 bases remained unmatched. Germline loops: CDR1 ENHRY, CDR2 SYGVKD. This CDR3 has 14 residues. CDR3 sequence: CATMRVGGGDTQYF. Here the CDR3 DNA reads TGTGCCACGATGAGGGTTGGGGGGGGAGATACGCAGTATTTT.

In this sample, this clonotype turned up a few times. The rearrangement links TRBV12-3 or TRBV12-4 to TRBJ1-4, with a possible D match to TRBD1 (6 bases). V lost 5 bases and J lost 3, with 13 bases in between. CDR3 size: 15 residues. The CDR3 DNA reads TGTGCCAGCAGTCCTAGGGGGGGGGCTAATGAAAAACTGTTTTTT. The encoded protein is CASSPRGGANEKLFF.

Ten or more counts support this clonotype. V is TRBV12-3 or TRBV12-4 and J is TRBJ2-7; tentative D call: TRBD1 (7 bases). V lost 6 bases and J lost 0, with 12 bases in between. The CDR3 extends over 14 amino acids. The CDR3 sequence: CASRQEGASYEQYF. The CDR3 DNA is TGTGCCAGCAGGCAGGAGGGGGCCTCCTACGAGCAGTACTTC.

This clonotype turned up a few times. The rearrangement joins TRBV7-9 to TRBJ2-3; TRBD1 agrees at 7 bases. The CDR3 spans 15 residues. The J segment lost 1 base and the V segment lost 4 bases, leaving 5 bases of the junction unmatched. The germline CDR1 and CDR2 sequences are SEHNR and FQNEAQ (reference sequence). The CDR3 is CASSSGTVRTDTQYF. For the CDR3, the DNA is TGTGCCAGCAGCTCCGGGACAGTCCGCACAGATACGCAGTATTTT.

This clonotype came up a few times. The V and J genes are TRBV10-3 and TRBJ2-5; D unresolved. CDR3 length: 14 residues. Germline CDR1 is ENHRY and CDR2 is SYGVKD. V shed 4 bases and J shed 0 bases, with 9 bases lying between them. This CDR3 reads CAISGQQDQETQYF. DNA for the CDR3: TGTGCCATCAGTGGGCAGCAAGACCAAGAGACCCAGTACTTC.

The rearrangement joins TRBV20-1 to TRBJ1-6; TRBD1 is a possible D gene (6 bases). V was cut by 7 bases and J by 9 bases, with 19 bases left in between. This CDR3 comprises 14 residues. Germline V lookup: CDR1 DFQATT, CDR2 SNEGSKA (reference sequence). The DNA of the CDR3 is TGCAGTGGTCAGTCGGGACAAGATTTTTCACCCCTCCACTTT. This sequence encodes CSGQSGQDFSPLHF.

The V and J genes are TRBV29-1 and TRBJ2-2, with a possible D match to TRBD2 (5 bases). The germline V gene has CDR1 SQVTM and CDR2 ANQGSEA. Trimming took 4 bases from V and 5 from J, leaving 14 bases between them. This CDR3 is 14 amino acids long. CDR3 in amino acids: CSVVGSEGTGELFF. Written as DNA, the CDR3 is TGCAGCGTTGTGGGGAGTGAGGGTACCGGGGAGCTGTTTTTT.

This clonotype was seen more than once but under ten times. The chain joins TRBV20-1 to TRBJ2-7, with 8 bases identical to TRBD2. The germline V gene encodes CDR1 DFQATT and CDR2 SNEGSKA (reference sequence). J lost 5 bases, V lost 7 bases, and 13 bases had no gene match. The CDR3 is made up of 14 amino acids. CDR3 sequence reads: CSGRSSGSRNEQYF. The DNA of the CDR3 is TGCAGTGGGAGATCCAGCGGGAGTAGGAACGAGCAGTACTTC.

This clonotype turned up a few times. This chain uses TRBV4-3 with TRBJ2-5; 11 bases agree with TRBD1. The CDR3 consists of 16 residues. Germline V gives CDR1 LGHNA, CDR2 YSLEER. V was pared by 2 bases and J by 2 bases, with 4 bases of the junction left unmatched. Here the CDR3 DNA reads TGCGCCAGCAGCCAATCCTGGGACAGGGGGCAAGAGACCCAGTACTTC. Its protein product is CASSQSWDRGQETQYF.

This clonotype has a handful of counts. The V gene is TRBV20-1, the J gene TRBJ2-3, with 8 bases that match TRBD2. CDR3 size: 13 residues. Germline CDR1 DFQATT, CDR2 SNEGSKA (reference sequence). This CDR3 is CRATSGATDTQYF. The CDR3 coding sequence is TGCAGAGCAACTAGCGGCGCCACAGATACGCAGTATTTT.

The chain employs TRBV4-2 and TRBJ1-1, with a possible D match to TRBD1 (6 bases). This CDR3 spans 15 amino acids. Germline CDR1 reads LGHNA; CDR2 reads YNFKEQ. V was shortened by 2 bases and J by 2 bases, with 12 bases between the two germline ends. DNA for the CDR3: TGTGCCAGCAGCCAATATGGGGGGCTCAACACTGAAGCTTTCTTT. Protein: CASSQYGGLNTEAFF.

The chain couples TRBV7-2 to TRBJ2-7; tentative D call: TRBD1 (6 bases). Per the germline V gene, CDR1 is SGHTA and CDR2 is FQGNSA. This CDR3 has 16 amino acids. V lost 1 base and J lost 0, with 13 bases in between. CDR3 in amino acids: CASSLVAGTSSYEQYF. The CDR3 region has the DNA TGTGCCAGCAGCTTAGTGGCAGGGACAAGCTCCTACGAGCAGTACTTC.

This clonotype was counted at least ten times. This sequence joins TRBV27 and TRBJ1-1; D may be TRBD1 (5 bases). V gave up 3 bases and J gave up 9 bases, with 8 bases separating them. The CDR3 is 11 amino acids. Germline assignment: CDR1 MNHEY and CDR2 SMNVEV (reference sequence). In DNA form, the CDR3 reads TGTGCCAGCAGTTTGGGGGGGAAAGCTTTCTTT. This gives the protein CASSLGGKAFF.

The chain combines TRBV7-2 with TRBJ2-3, with 11 nucleotides matching TRBD1. CDR1 SGHTA and CDR2 FQGNSA come from the germline V gene. This CDR3 spans 13 amino acids. The junction had 9 bases not matched to a gene; V was cut back by 5 bases and J by 14 bases. The DNA of the CDR3 is TGTGCCAGCAGCCCCTTGGACAGGGGGCGGCTGTATTTT. Protein: CASSPLDRGRLYF.

The chain couples TRBV6-6 to TRBJ1-2; TRBD1 agrees at 7 bases. Germline V gene data show CDR1 as MNHNY and CDR2 as SVGAGI (reference sequence). The J segment lost 6 bases and the V segment lost 2 bases, leaving 3 bases of the junction unmatched. The CDR3 consists of 13 residues. CDR3 loop: CASSYLRGDGYTF. The CDR3 DNA follows: TGTGCCAGCAGTTACCTCAGGGGGGATGGCTACACCTTC.

This clonotype has only a few counts. The V call is TRBV4-3, the J call TRBJ1-5; no firm D call. There are 15 residues in the CDR3. V lost 0 bases to trimming and J lost 0 bases, with 6 bases between them. Germline V gene lookup returns CDR1 LGHNA and CDR2 YSLEER. Written as DNA, the CDR3 is TGCGCCAGCAGCCAAGATCTGTATAGCAATCAGCCCCAGCATTTT. Translated: CASSQDLYSNQPQHF.

This clonotype was seen a few times. The rearrangement links TRBV5-1 to TRBJ2-2; 8 nucleotides line up with TRBD1. The CDR3 runs to 15 residues. Germline CDR1 is SGHRS and CDR2 is YFSETQ. J lost 3 bases, V lost 4 bases, and 5 bases had no gene match. The CDR3 DNA reads as TGCGCCAGCAGCAACCAGGGGGCAGACACCGGGGAGCTGTTTTTT. Protein: CASSNQGADTGELFF. Based on the CDR3 plus reference TRBV5-1 and TRBJ2-2, the full variable domain is KAGVTQTPRYLIKTRGQQVTLSCSPISGHRSVSWYQQTPGQGLQFLFEYFSETQRNKGNFPGRFSGRQFSNSRSEMNVSTLELGDSALYLCASSNQGADTGELFFGEGSRLTVL.

The V call is TRBV7-2, the J call TRBJ2-2; tentatively, D is TRBD1 or TRBD2 (5 bases each). Germline lookup yields CDR1 SGHTA and CDR2 FQGNSA. Trimming cost V 1 base and J 6 bases, with 6 bases left between them. The CDR3 has 13 amino acids. DNA for the CDR3: TGTGCCAGCAGCTTAGTGGGGGCCGGGGAGCTGTTTTTT. Translation gives CASSLVGAGELFF.

The rearrangement uses TRBV29-1 and TRBJ2-1; D not resolved. Germline V lookup: CDR1 SQVTM, CDR2 ANQGSEA. Between the trimmed V and J ends, which lost 4 bases and 4 bases, there was a span of 5 bases. The CDR3 has 11 residues. CDR3 nucleotide sequence: TGCAGCGTTGCCCCATACAATGAGCAGTTCTTC. Protein: CSVAPYNEQFF.

This clonotype came up a few times. This rearrangement joins TRBV12-3 or TRBV12-4 to TRBJ1-6, with D tentatively TRBD1 (5 bases). V was clipped by 9 bases and J by 5 bases, with 14 bases between them. The CDR3 extends over 14 amino acids. The DNA of the CDR3 is TGTGCCAGTATGACAGACGGGGATAATTCACCCCTCCACTTT. Protein sequence: CASMTDGDNSPLHF.

The rearrangement joins TRBV6-2 or TRBV6-3 to TRBJ2-6; D uncertain. The V end was cut by 4 bases, the J end by 2 bases, with 9 bases between. The CDR3 extends over 15 amino acids. Per the germline V gene, CDR1 is MNHEY and CDR2 is SVGEGT. CDR3 amino acids: CASSFTLPGANVLTF. For the CDR3, the DNA is TGTGCCAGCAGTTTCACGTTACCTGGGGCCAACGTCCTGACTTTC.

This chain connects TRBV28 to TRBJ2-1, with D possibly matching TRBD1 (5 bases). Germline V gene lookup returns CDR1 MDHEN and CDR2 SYDVKM. The V end was cut by 3 bases, the J end by 7 bases, with 16 bases between. This CDR3 is built from 15 residues. The CDR3 sequence: CASSFPPQGRNEQFF. In DNA form, the CDR3 reads TGTGCCAGCAGTTTCCCCCCGCAGGGTAGGAATGAGCAGTTCTTC.

This clonotype was counted only a few times. The chain employs TRBV7-2 and TRBJ2-7, with 10 bases identical to TRBD2. From germline, CDR1 is SGHTA and CDR2 FQGNSA. Trimming removed 1 base from V and 6 bases from J; junction bases left unmatched: 9. The CDR3 totals 16 residues. For the CDR3, the DNA is TGTGCCAGCAGCTTAGGGTCCATGCTAGCGGGAGCCGAGCAGTACTTC. It yields the protein CASSLGSMLAGAEQYF. The variable domain in full, with the rest retrieved from reference TRBV7-2 and TRBJ2-7, is GAGVSQSPSNKVTEKGKDVELRCDPISGHTALYWYRQSLGQGLEFLIYFQGNSAPDKSGLPSDRFSAERTGGSVSTLTIQRTQQEDSAVYLCASSLGSMLAGAEQYFGPGTRLTVT.

The sample holds a few counts of this clonotype. The chain is built from TRBV28 and TRBJ1-1, with no clear D. Trimming removed 3 bases at V and 0 bases at J, with 8 bases between. The CDR3 spans 14 residues. CDR1 is MDHEN, CDR2 SYDVKM, per germline. CDR3 coding DNA: TGTGCCAGCAGTTTGTCCGCCATGAACACTGAAGCTTTCTTT. Its protein is CASSLSAMNTEAFF.

This clonotype came up many times. J is TRBJ2-1 and V is TRBV29-1; TRBD2 matches 13 bases. The CDR3 sequence is 14 residues long. Germline-derived CDR1 and CDR2 are SQVTM and ANQGSEA. J was trimmed by 7 bases and V by 4 bases; bases with no gene match: 4. CDR3 sequence: CSVAVLAGGNEQFF. The CDR3 bases are TGCAGCGTTGCGGTACTAGCGGGAGGGAATGAGCAGTTCTTC.

The table lists this clonotype with a few counts. The chain joins TRBV5-1 to TRBJ2-7; maybe TRBD2 (6 bases). Trimming took 0 bases from V and 6 from J, leaving 13 bases between them. This CDR3 contains 14 residues. From germline, CDR1 is SGHRS and CDR2 YFSETQ. The CDR3 DNA sequence: TGCGCCAGCAGCTTGGAACGCGGACTAACCGAGCAGTACTTC. It yields the protein CASSLERGLTEQYF.